This T cell receptor (beta chain) came from a study of shared clonotypes between healthy human individuals (dated by TCRdb to the early 2020s). General notes on the study: The cohort comprised a couple of women and a few men aged 18 to 49 years. Per donor, three plates each were used for CD4 naive and CD4 memory, two for CD8 naive, and one for CD8 memory. To estimate repertoire size and how much clonotype sharing occurs between individuals, the study deeply sequenced the blood TCR repertoires of several healthy adults. Per donor, leukapheresis produced somewhere between about 0.9 and 9.5 billion PBMCs. Different laboratories and diverse techniques were used to prepare libraries and sequence TCR repertoires, to increase sequencing depth and limit assay-specific biases.

This clone was recorded only once. It lacks a known antigen. No base-level quality is on record; no much larger clone is a single base apart. Using the deep immunoSEQ assay, multiplex PCR amplified TCR CDR3 regions from genomic DNA. For each cell subset, the extracted genomic DNA was distributed evenly across all wells of several immunoSEQ 96-well plates, and each plate served as one replicate. Each replicate PCR for sorted subsets received around 0.2 ug genomic DNA, equal to roughly 30,000 T cell genomes. Purified libraries were quantified with a Qubit 3.0 fluorometer, sized on a Bioanalyzer 2100, and re-quantified with the KAPA Library Quantification kit. A separate single-read 150-cycle Illumina NextSeq 550 flow cell was used to sequence each immunoSEQ 96-well plate. Processing in the source paper ran as follows. Because the immunoSEQ output held only junctional sequences and lacked quality scores, the filtering could not match the filtering applied to full-length reads. Sequences were annotated with PyIR, a Python wrapper for IgBLAST v1.9, and V/J genes and CDR3 were assigned using IMGT germline references. Reads with weak V/J assignments (E-value above 1e-6), missing CDR3, stop codons, out-of-frame junctions, or ambiguous translated residues were removed. V3J clonotypes were defined by identical inferred V gene, J gene, and CDR3 amino acid sequence. Percentage overlap between repertoires was computed as shared unique clonotypes divided by the size of the smaller repertoire. Richness of each repertoire was evaluated using RTK rarefaction, the Chao1 estimator, and Recon v2.1 estimates of unobserved clonotypes. Generation probabilities were computed with OLGA for all TCRbeta clonotypes obtained by the gDNA method from several donors. TCRdb's version of the immuneACCESS table is confined to in-frame rearrangements and falls short of the full clone set. An unresolved V gene accounts for under half of the shortfall where checked; the remainder is of unknown origin. That table furnishes V, J and clone size, whereas the DNA furnished D and trimming. The sample records millions of clones, 90% to 95% of which are singletons. The ten largest account for under 0.45% of the sample.

Donors were healthy HIV-negative adults with no recently reported acute infections or vaccinations. Every donor was a Caucasian adult living in Nashville, Tennessee, USA. CD4+ T cells were enriched by magnetic negative selection; naive cells were then positively selected on CD45RA, and the negative fraction formed the memory subset. Blood was obtained by leukapheresis, after which PBMCs were separated by Ficoll-Histopaque density gradient centrifugation and cryopreserved in liquid nitrogen vapor phase. Purity and quantity of every magnetically sorted T cell population were checked by analytical flow cytometry. From each sorted fraction, genomic DNA was isolated and quantified by UV absorbance on a Nanodrop 2000c. Overall study results and their limits: Compared with non-shared clonotypes, clonotypes shared by all four sorted-subset donors had higher generation probabilities. Pairwise subsampling indicated that sequencing depth was expected to affect the degree of clonotype sharing among donors. Sampling was limited to blood, and TCR repertoires in tissue likely differ from TCR repertoires in blood. Incomplete sequencing was indicated by rarefaction of sorted-subset datasets, despite the large sequencing depth. The genetic and exposure-history diversity represented was limited by the small number of donors. Naive subsets generally had larger estimated clonotype richness than memory subsets. Across four donors, roughly 5.4% of naive CD4, 3.5% of naive CD8, about 2.3% of memory CD4, and 0.4% of memory CD8 clonotypes were shared.

This clonotype was obtained from a man younger than 35 in good health. Some clones in this sample may be carry-over from other donors' samples. Source material: naive CD4+ T cells from PBMCs. Taken with the paper, the label for cell subset or site translates to: CD45RA+ positively selected.

CDR3 loop: CASSLVSSGRAYQYF. The base sequence is TGTGCCAGCAGCTTAGTCTCTAGCGGGAGAGCGTATCAGTACTTC. The chain uses TRBV11-2 and TRBJ2-7, with 10 bases matching TRBD2. Relative to germline, V is missing 1 base and J is missing 10 bases, with 10 bases of the junction outside any gene match. Taken from the germline V gene, the CDR1 and CDR2 loops are SGHAT and FQNNGV. The CDR3 starts with the cysteine, ends with the phenylalanine, and has 15 residues. CDR3 DNA only is kept here, 45 bases in frame from base 1.